The 14 T cell receptor beta chains in this list originate from one sample, sequenced in a study of T cells in localized non-small cell lung cancer. Here immunoSEQ multiplex PCR was the method, and the copy in TCRdb shows in-frame clones only, minus some. The data hold more than 3,000 clones, with 20% observed a single time. Sequences were derived from lung tumor tissue, sampled before any cancer treatment. These TCRs come from a woman aged 35-75 years with stage III squamous cell lung carcinoma.

This clone was counted between two and nine times. The V and J genes are TRBV11-3 and TRBJ2-7; 7 bases agree with TRBD1. From germline, CDR1 is SGHNT and CDR2 YENEEA. Germline trimming cut 5 bases from V and 0 bases from J; bases unmatched to any gene: 10. The CDR3 contains 16 residues. As DNA, the CDR3 is TGTGCCAGCAGCCCCTCCGGCAGGGGGAGCTCCTACGAGCAGTACTTC. Translating gives CASSPSGRGSSYEQYF.

The J gene is TRBJ2-3, the V gene TRBV6-8, with 7 bases that match TRBD2. The V segment lost 6 bases and the J segment 2 bases; nucleotides outside the gene matches: 8. This CDR3 is 15 amino acids long. Germline V gene lookup returns CDR1 MNHGY and CDR2 SAAAGT. The CDR3 sequence is CASSSGLGSTDTQYF. CDR3 DNA sequence: TGTGCCAGCAGCAGCGGACTAGGGTCCACAGATACGCAGTATTTT.

This clone was found a few times. The J gene is TRBJ2-2, the V gene TRBV19; possible D gene TRBD2, 5 bases. V was pared by 3 bases and J by 1 base, with 9 bases between. The CDR3 extends over 15 amino acids. CDR1 is LNHDA and CDR2 is SQIVND in the germline V gene (reference sequence). Here the CDR3 reads CASSMGGLNTGELFF. The CDR3 DNA reads TGTGCCAGTAGTATGGGCGGACTGAACACCGGGGAGCTGTTTTTT.

The gene calls are TRBV6-8 and TRBJ1-1; 7 bases fit TRBD1. The CDR3 spans 14 residues. The junction had 10 bases not matched to a gene; V was cut back by 6 bases and J by 6 bases. Germline CDR1 and CDR2: MNHGY and SAAAGT. CDR3 residues: CASSLTGFGSEAFF. DNA for the CDR3: TGTGCCAGCAGCCTGACAGGGTTCGGTTCTGAAGCTTTCTTT.

The chain combines TRBV15 with TRBJ2-5, with 9 bases lining up with TRBD1. The trim removed 0 bases at V and 5 bases at J, leaving 4 bases unmatched. This CDR3 comprises 15 residues. Germline values: CDR1 LNHNV, CDR2 YYDKDF (reference sequence). The CDR3 bases are TGTGCCACCAGCAGAGACGGACAGGGGCACGAGACCCAGTACTTC. It yields the protein CATSRDGQGHETQYF.

The chain combines TRBV6-8 with TRBJ2-3, with 14 bases that match TRBD2. Trimming at V came to 6 bases and at J to 6 bases, leaving 2 bases not matched to a gene. The CDR3 contains 14 residues. Germline assignment: CDR1 MNHGY and CDR2 SAAAGT. CDR3 in amino acids: CASRRLAGGDTQYF. CDR3 nucleotides: TGTGCCAGCAGACGACTAGCGGGAGGGGATACGCAGTATTTT.

This clone was seen a few times. V gene TRBV6-8 combines with J gene TRBJ2-2; maybe TRBD2 (5 bases). V was trimmed by 5 bases and J by 3 bases, leaving 7 bases between them. CDR3 size: 13 residues. In germline, CDR1 is MNHGY, CDR2 SAAAGT. CDR3 nucleotide sequence: TGTGCCAGCAGTCTCGGGGACACCGGGGAGCTGTTTTTT. Translating it yields CASSLGDTGELFF.

V and J are TRBV19 and TRBJ2-7, with D perhaps being TRBD1 or TRBD2 (5 bases each). The CDR3 runs to 15 residues. V was clipped by 3 bases and J by 0 bases, with 12 bases between them. Germline lookup yields CDR1 LNHDA and CDR2 SQIVND (reference sequence). CDR3 in DNA: TGTGCCAGTAGTATCGGGGCGGAGAGCTCCTACGAGCAGTACTTC. It codes for CASSIGAESSYEQYF.

Only a few counts were recorded for this clone. V is TRBV6-8 and J is TRBJ1-5; D may be TRBD1 (6 bases). V was cut by 0 bases and J by 4 bases, with 10 bases left in between. CDR3 length: 15 amino acids. The V gene's germline CDR1 is MNHGY and CDR2 SAAAGT. The DNA for the CDR3 is TGTGCCAGCAGTTACTCGGGGACATATAATCAGCCCCAGCATTTT. The encoded protein is CASSYSGTYNQPQHF.

The chain is built from TRBV30 and TRBJ1-5, with 11 bases lining up with TRBD1. The ends lost 0 bases at V and 6 bases at J; junction bases unmatched: 4. CDR1 is GTSNPN and CDR2 is SVGIG in the germline V gene (reference sequence). The CDR3 spans 15 residues. As DNA, the CDR3 is TGTGCCTGGAGTGTTCGAGGACAGGGGGCTCAGCCCCAGCATTTT. It encodes CAWSVRGQGAQPQHF.

This clone was recorded a few times. The J gene is TRBJ2-5, the V gene TRBV7-2; D call uncertain. This CDR3 has 13 amino acids. The V end lost 1 base, the J end lost 4 bases, and 7 bases lay between the germline ends. CDR1 is SGHTA and CDR2 is FQGNSA in the germline V gene. CDR3 in amino acids: CASSLVSGETQYF. Written as DNA, the CDR3 is TGTGCCAGCAGCTTAGTGTCCGGAGAGACCCAGTACTTC.

The chain employs TRBV10-3 and TRBJ1-3; the match to TRBD1 covers 8 bases. Unmatched junction bases numbered 7, after V lost 2 bases and J lost 4 bases. Germline lookup yields CDR1 ENHRY and CDR2 SYGVKD. CDR3 length: 16 residues. CDR3 in DNA: TGTGCCATCAGTGAGGCCACGGACAGGGTCGGAAACACCATATATTTT. Translating gives CAISEATDRVGNTIYF.

This clone qualifies as medium-sized. V and J are TRBV9 and TRBJ2-1; perhaps TRBD2 as D (6 bases). V lost 4 bases and J lost 7, with 18 bases in between. Germline V gene lookup returns CDR1 SGDLS and CDR2 YYNGEE. The CDR3 is made up of 15 amino acids. The CDR3 here is CASSPLGGMSNEQFF. The CDR3, as DNA: TGTGCCAGCAGCCCCCTAGGCGGGATGAGTAATGAGCAGTTCTTC.

The table lists this clone with a few counts. This rearrangement joins TRBV11-3 to TRBJ2-1; D is perhaps TRBD1 (5 bases). CDR3 length: 15 amino acids. Germline CDR1 is SGHNT and CDR2 is YENEEA. V was clipped by 5 bases and J by 0 bases, with 11 bases between them. The CDR3 nucleotides read TGTGCCAGCAGCCCGACAGAGATCTCCTACAATGAGCAGTTCTTC. Translated, it gives CASSPTEISYNEQFF. Together with reference TRBV11-3 and TRBJ2-1, the CDR3 gives the full variable domain: EAGVVQSPRYKIIEKKQPVAFWCNPISGHNTLYWYLQNLGQGPELLIRYENEEAVDDSQLPKDRFSAERLKGVDSTLKIQPAELGDSAVYLCASSPTEISYNEQFFGPGTRLTVL.